What follows describes a single TCR beta chain. Its antigen is not known. Germline V gene lookup returns CDR1 WNHNN and CDR2 SYGVQD (reference sequence). Trimming shortened V by 8 bases and J by 1 base, and 9 bases separated the two germline ends. CDR3 length: 12 residues. This sample is drawn from a study of cytomegalovirus exposure and HLA in healthy donors. Study outcomes and limitations: The authors listed approximately 150 TCR beta chains as cytomegalovirus-associated.

13 Jbeta primers and 60 Vbeta primers were used for the PCR. In the original analysis: Approximately 12 million of the about 80 million unique TCR beta chains counted in a later analysis were shared. Generated by immunoSEQ multiplex PCR, the TCRdb table keeps only in-frame clones and is missing some. The V and J calls and the clone size are those of that table, but D and trimming were determined from the DNA. Of 150,000 to 200,000 clones in the sample, approximately 85% were seen once. V usage is TRBV10-1 and J usage is TRBJ2-7; D is perhaps TRBD1 (5 bases). Material for sequencing was PBMCs. This TCR came from a man aged 18 to 29 in good health and CMV-seronegative. CDR3 bases: TGCGCCAGCGGCAGGGAATCCTACGAGCAGTACTTC. Its translation is CASGRESYEQYF.